Detailed here is one TCR beta chain. As the sequencing template, cDNA was produced by extracting RNA and reverse transcribing it. Some clones are missing from TCRdb's copy, which holds only in-frame ones; the method was immunoSEQ multiplex PCR. Here the sample spans roughly 200,000 clones, 40% to 55% being singletons. Treatment meaning: oral pan-JAK inhibitor, 5-10 mg twice daily. Researchers picked out CD4+ and CD8+ T cells from PBMCs by sorting. The sample belongs to a study of CD8+ T cells in alopecia areata. V lost 4 bases, J lost 0 bases, and 13 bases lay in between. The germline CDR1 and CDR2 sequences are SQVTM and ANQGSEA. The CDR3 is 15 residues long.

The receptor was isolated from a human donor with alopecia areata. Material: CD4+ T cells sorted from blood, obtained around week 36, from a patient treated with tofacitinib. The chain combines TRBV29-1 with TRBJ2-1; D gene uncertain. CDR3 in DNA: TGCAGCGTTGGTCCCCGCCTGGGCTCCTACAATGAGCAGTTCTTC. This gives the protein CSVGPRLGSYNEQFF.